What follows is one TCR beta chain and its context. This sample stems from a study of OX40 agonist ivuxolimab in advanced cancers. Peripheral blood came from all dose cohorts at three timepoints. Germline lookup yields CDR1 MNHEY and CDR2 SVGAGI. The CDR3 contains 12 residues. V was cut by 11 bases and J by 0 bases, with 11 bases left in between. Some clones are missing from TCRdb's copy, which holds only in-frame ones; the method was immunoSEQ multiplex PCR. Of 60,000 or so clones in the sample, about 94% are singletons; the top ten hold around a fifth. The gene calls are TRBV6-5 and TRBJ2-7; D is undetermined. The TCR sequence derives from an adult with an advanced solid tumor such as melanoma, head and neck, liver or kidney cancer. The material was CD4+ or CD8+ T cells sorted from blood, obtained in a trial of the OX40 agonist ivuxolimab. The CDR3 nucleotides are TGTGCCGTCCTGTCCCACTCCTACGAGCAGTACTTC. As protein: CAVLSHSYEQYF.